This T cell receptor (beta chain) comes out of a study of OX40 agonist ivuxolimab in advanced cancers. Some clones are missing from TCRdb's copy, which holds only in-frame ones; the method was immunoSEQ multiplex PCR. The data hold approximately 94,000 clones, with more than 85% observed a single time. Study results and caveats: Circulating CD4+ and CD8+ T cells showed clonal expansion by week 6 at 0.1 to 3.0 mg/kg.

This CDR3 contains 10 residues. Per the germline V gene, CDR1 is SNHLY and CDR2 is FYNNEI. Trimming took 8 bases from V and 7 from J, leaving 6 bases between them. In regard to this clone: Its antigen is unidentified.

Sequenced material: CD4+ or CD8+ T cells sorted from blood, taken in a trial of the OX40 agonist ivuxolimab. The source is an adult with an advanced solid tumor such as melanoma, head and neck, liver or kidney cancer. This chain links TRBV2 with TRBJ2-1, with D unresolved. The CDR3 loop reads CASSVNEQFF. CDR3 DNA sequence: TGTGCCAGCTCCGTGAATGAGCAGTTCTTC.